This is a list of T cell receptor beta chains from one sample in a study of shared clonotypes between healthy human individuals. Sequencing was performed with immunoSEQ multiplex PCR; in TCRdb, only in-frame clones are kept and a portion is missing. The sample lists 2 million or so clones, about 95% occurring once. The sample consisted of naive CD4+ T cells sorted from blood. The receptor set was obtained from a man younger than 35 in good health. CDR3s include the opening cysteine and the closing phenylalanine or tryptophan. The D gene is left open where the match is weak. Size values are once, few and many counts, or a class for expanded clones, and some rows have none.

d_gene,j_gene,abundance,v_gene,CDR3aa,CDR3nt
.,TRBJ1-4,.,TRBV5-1,CASSLEGWTNEKLFF,TGCGCCAGCAGCTTGGAAGGGTGGACTAATGAAAAACTGTTTTTT
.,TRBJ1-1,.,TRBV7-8,CASSLREGHTEAFF,TGTGCCAGCAGCCTGAGGGAGGGGCACACTGAAGCTTTCTTT
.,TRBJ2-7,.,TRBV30,CAWSVGYEQYF,TGTGCCTGGTCGGTGGGCTACGAGCAGTACTTC
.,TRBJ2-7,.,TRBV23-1,CASSQNYGNEQYF,TGCGCCAGCAGTCAGAATTACGGGAACGAGCAGTACTTC
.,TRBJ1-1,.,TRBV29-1,CSVFLNTEAFF,TGCAGCGTCTTCTTGAACACTGAAGCTTTCTTT
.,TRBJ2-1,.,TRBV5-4,CASSWSMLSGSINEQFF,TGTGCCAGCAGCTGGAGTATGCTTAGCGGATCCATTAATGAGCAGTTCTTC
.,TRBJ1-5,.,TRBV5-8,CASSPDDNQPQHF,TGTGCCAGCAGCCCGGATGACAATCAGCCCCAGCATTTT
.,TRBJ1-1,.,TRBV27,CASRGVKPRNTEAFF,TGTGCCAGCAGGGGGGTAAAACCGAGGAACACTGAAGCTTTCTTT
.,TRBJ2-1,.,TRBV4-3,CASSLGEGAGEQFF,TGCGCCAGCAGCCTCGGGGAGGGGGCCGGTGAGCAGTTCTTC
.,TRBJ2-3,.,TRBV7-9,CASSAKTDTQYF,TGTGCCAGCAGCGCAAAGACAGATACGCAGTATTTT
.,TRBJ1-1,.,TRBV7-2,CASSLGSGTEAFF,TGTGCCAGCAGCTTGGGATCGGGGACTGAAGCTTTCTTT
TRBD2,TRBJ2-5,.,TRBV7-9,CASSRRLAGGQETQYF,TGTGCCAGCAGCCGGAGACTAGCGGGAGGCCAAGAGACCCAGTACTTC
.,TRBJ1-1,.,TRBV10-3,CAITGVLGATEAFF,TGTGCCATCACGGGGGTGTTGGGTGCCACTGAAGCTTTCTTT
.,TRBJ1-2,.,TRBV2,CASSEARDSVYTF,TGTGCCAGCAGTGAAGCGAGAGACTCAGTCTACACCTTC
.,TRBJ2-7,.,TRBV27,CASSFTGFSEQYF,TGTGCCAGCAGTTTTACAGGGTTTAGCGAGCAGTACTTC
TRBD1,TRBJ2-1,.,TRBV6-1,CASIMDRAGGNEQFF,TGTGCCAGCATAATGGACAGGGCCGGAGGAAATGAGCAGTTCTTC
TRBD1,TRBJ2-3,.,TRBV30,CAWGQGVGVKDTQYF,TGTGCCTGGGGACAGGGGGTGGGAGTGAAAGATACGCAGTATTTT
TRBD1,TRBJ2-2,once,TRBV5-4,CASSPQGVDTGELFF,TGTGCCAGCAGCCCACAGGGGGTGGACACCGGGGAGCTGTTTTTT
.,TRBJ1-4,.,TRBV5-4,CASSLDRGEKLFF,TGTGCCAGCAGCTTGGATCGGGGGGAAAAACTGTTTTTT
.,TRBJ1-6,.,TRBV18,CASSPPWGDSPLHF,TGTGCCAGCTCACCACCATGGGGTGATTCACCCCTCCACTTT
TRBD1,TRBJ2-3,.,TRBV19,CASSIGTGGSDTQYF,TGTGCCAGTAGTATAGGGACAGGGGGCTCAGATACGCAGTATTTT
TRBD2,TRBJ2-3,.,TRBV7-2,CASGRQGTSGFTDTQYF,TGTGCCAGCGGGCGGCAGGGTACTAGCGGGTTCACAGATACGCAGTATTTT
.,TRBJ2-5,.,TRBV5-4,CASSLSGIQETQYF,TGTGCCAGCAGCTTGAGTGGGATCCAAGAGACCCAGTACTTC
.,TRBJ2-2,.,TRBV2,CASSESTAVGELFF,TGTGCCAGCAGTGAGAGCACCGCGGTAGGGGAGCTGTTTTTT
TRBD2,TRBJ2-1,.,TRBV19,CASSPLGLAGGRNEQFF,TGTGCCAGTAGTCCCTTGGGACTAGCGGGAGGGAGGAATGAGCAGTTCTTC
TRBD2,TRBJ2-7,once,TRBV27,CASFTRTSGIYEQYF,TGTGCCAGCTTTACCCGGACTAGCGGAATCTACGAGCAGTACTTC
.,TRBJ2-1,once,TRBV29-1,CSVVRDWNNEQFF,TGCAGCGTTGTCAGGGACTGGAACAATGAGCAGTTCTTC
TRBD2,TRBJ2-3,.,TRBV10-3,CAISTSGADTQYF,TGTGCCATCAGTACTAGCGGGGCAGATACGCAGTATTTT
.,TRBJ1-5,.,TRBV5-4,CASDGRDKQVSNQPQHF,TGTGCCAGCGATGGGCGGGACAAGCAAGTGAGCAATCAGCCCCAGCATTTT
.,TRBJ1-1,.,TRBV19,CASSIVTLNTEAFF,TGTGCCAGTAGTATAGTCACCCTGAACACTGAAGCTTTCTTT
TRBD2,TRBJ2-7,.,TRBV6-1,CASSGLAGSSYEQYF,TGTGCCAGCAGTGGACTAGCGGGATCTTCCTACGAGCAGTACTTC
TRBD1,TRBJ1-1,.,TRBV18,CASSPTPTGGITEAFF,TGTGCCAGCTCCCCTACGCCGACAGGGGGAATCACTGAAGCTTTCTTT
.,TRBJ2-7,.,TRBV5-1,CASSLREGGATDEQYF,TGCGCCAGCAGCCTACGAGAGGGGGGCGCCACCGACGAGCAGTACTTC
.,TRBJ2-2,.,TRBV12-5,CASGLTGNTGELFF,TGTGCTAGTGGTTTGACAGGGAACACCGGGGAGCTGTTTTTT